This T cell receptor beta chain appears in the sequencing data of a study of cytotoxic CD8 clonotypes in ibrutinib-treated CLL. Worth noting for this clone: The antigen remains unidentified.

Libraries were prepared by immunoSEQ multiplex PCR; TCRdb keeps only in-frame clonotypes and omits some of them. The sample has fewer than 35,000 clones; approximately 85% are singletons. Whole-study findings and limits: Clonality was higher at ibrutinib response and returned toward baseline at progression. Public clonotypes, found uncommonly, either contracted or stayed stable on treatment.

The junction had 4 bases not matched to a gene; V was cut back by 0 bases and J by 2 bases. This CDR3 is built from 18 residues. Per the germline V gene, CDR1 is LGHNA and CDR2 is YNFKEQ. The receptor comes from a human donor with chronic lymphocytic leukemia. The sample here was PBMCs, taken after 24 months of ibrutinib treatment. The chain links TRBV4-2 to TRBJ2-3; TRBD2 matches at 14 bases. CDR3 sequence (DNA): TGTGCCAGCAGCCAAGATATGACTAGCGGGGGGGTCACAGATACGCAGTATTTT. It yields the protein CASSQDMTSGGVTDTQYF.